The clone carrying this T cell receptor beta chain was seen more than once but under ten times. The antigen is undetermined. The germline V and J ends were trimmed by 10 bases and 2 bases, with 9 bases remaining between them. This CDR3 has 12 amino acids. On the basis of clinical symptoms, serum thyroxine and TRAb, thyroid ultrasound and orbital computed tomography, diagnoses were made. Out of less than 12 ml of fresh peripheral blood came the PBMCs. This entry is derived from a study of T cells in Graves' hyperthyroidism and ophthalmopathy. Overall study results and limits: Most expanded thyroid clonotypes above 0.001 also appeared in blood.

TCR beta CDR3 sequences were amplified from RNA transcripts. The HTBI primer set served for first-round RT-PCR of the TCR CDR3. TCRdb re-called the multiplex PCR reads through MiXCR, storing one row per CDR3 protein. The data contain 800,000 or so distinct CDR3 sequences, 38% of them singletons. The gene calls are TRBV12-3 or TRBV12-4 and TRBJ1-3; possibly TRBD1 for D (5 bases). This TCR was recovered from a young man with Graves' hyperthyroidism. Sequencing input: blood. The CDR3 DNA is TGTGCCACCGAGGGGACTGGAAACACCATATATTTT. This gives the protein CATEGTGNTIYF.